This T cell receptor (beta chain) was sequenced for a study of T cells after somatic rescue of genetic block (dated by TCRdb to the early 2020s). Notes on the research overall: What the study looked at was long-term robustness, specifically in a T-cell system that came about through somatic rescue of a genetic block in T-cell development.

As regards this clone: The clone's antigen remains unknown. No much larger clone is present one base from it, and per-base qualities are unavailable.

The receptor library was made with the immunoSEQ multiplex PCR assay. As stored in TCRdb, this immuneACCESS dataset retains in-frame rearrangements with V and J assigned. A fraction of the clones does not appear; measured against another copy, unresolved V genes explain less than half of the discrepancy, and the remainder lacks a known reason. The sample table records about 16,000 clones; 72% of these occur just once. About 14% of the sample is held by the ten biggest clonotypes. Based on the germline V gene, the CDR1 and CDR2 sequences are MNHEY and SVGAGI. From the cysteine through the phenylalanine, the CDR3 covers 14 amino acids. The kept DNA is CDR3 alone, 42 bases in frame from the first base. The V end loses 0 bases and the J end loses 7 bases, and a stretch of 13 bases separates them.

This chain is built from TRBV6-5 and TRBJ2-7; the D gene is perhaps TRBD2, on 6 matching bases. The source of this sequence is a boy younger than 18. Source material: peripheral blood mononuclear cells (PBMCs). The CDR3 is CASSYSGRAGEQYF. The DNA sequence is TGTGCCAGCAGTTACTCGGGCAGGGCGGGGGAGCAGTACTTC.